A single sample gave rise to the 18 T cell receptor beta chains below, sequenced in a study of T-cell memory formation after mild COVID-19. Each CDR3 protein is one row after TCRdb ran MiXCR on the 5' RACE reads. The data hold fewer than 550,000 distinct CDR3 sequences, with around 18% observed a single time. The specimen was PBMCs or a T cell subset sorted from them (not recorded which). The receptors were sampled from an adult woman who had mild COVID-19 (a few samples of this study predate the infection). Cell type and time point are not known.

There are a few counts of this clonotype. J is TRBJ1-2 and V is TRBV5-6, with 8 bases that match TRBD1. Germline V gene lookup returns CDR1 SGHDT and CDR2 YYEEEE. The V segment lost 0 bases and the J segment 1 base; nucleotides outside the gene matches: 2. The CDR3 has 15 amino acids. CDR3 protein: CASSLDRGNNYGYTF. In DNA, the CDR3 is TGTGCCAGCAGCTTGGACAGGGGGAATAACTATGGCTACACCTTC.

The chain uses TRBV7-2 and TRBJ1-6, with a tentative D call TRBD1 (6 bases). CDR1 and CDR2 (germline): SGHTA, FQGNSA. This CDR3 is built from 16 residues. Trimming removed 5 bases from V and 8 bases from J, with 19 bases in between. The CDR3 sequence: CASSATDGGPYSPLHF. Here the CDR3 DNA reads TGTGCCAGCAGCGCAACCGACGGGGGCCCTTATTCACCCCTCCACTTT.

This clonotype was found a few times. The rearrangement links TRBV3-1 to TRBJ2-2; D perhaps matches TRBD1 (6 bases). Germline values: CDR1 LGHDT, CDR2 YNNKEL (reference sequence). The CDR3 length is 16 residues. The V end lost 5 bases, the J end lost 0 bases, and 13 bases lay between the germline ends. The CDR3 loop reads CASSFNTGTNTGELFF. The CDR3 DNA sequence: TGTGCCAGCAGCTTTAATACAGGGACGAACACCGGGGAGCTGTTTTTT.

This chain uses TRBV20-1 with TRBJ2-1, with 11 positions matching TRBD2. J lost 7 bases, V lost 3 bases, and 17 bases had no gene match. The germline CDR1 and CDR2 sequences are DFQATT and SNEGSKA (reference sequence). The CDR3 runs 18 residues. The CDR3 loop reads CSASNRDRRLAGLNEQFF. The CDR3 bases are TGCAGTGCTAGCAACCGGGACCGAAGACTAGCGGGATTGAATGAGCAGTTCTTC.

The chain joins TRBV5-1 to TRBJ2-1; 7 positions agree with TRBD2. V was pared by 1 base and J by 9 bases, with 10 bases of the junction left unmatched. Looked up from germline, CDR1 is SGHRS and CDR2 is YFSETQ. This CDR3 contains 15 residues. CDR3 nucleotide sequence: TGCGCCAGCAGCTTGAATGACGGGAGGAGAGTTGAGCAGTTCTTC. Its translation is CASSLNDGRRVEQFF.

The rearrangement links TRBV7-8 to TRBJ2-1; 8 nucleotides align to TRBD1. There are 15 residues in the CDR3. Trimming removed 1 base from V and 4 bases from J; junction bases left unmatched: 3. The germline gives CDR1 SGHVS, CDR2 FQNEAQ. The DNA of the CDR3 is TGTGCCAGCAGCTTAGAGACAGGGGCTTACAATGAGCAGTTCTTC. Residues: CASSLETGAYNEQFF.

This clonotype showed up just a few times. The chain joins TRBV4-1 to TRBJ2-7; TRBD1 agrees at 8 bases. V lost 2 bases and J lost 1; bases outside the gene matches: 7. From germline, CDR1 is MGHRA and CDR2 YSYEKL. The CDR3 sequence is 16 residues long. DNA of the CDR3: TGCGCCAGCAGCCAAACGACCGGGACAGGATCCTACGAGCAGTACTTC. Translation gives CASSQTTGTGSYEQYF.

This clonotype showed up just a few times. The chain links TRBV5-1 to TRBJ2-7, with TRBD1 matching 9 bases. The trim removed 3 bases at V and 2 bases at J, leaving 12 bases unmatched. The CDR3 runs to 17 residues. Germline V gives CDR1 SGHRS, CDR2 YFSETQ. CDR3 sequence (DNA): TGCGCCAGCAGCTCCGCGACCGGGACAGGGAGAGCCTACGAGCAGTACTTC. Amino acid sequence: CASSSATGTGRAYEQYF.

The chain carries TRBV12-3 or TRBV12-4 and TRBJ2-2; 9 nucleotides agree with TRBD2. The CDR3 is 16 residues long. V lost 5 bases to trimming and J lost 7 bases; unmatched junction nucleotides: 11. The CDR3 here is CASSHTPSGVGGELFF. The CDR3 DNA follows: TGTGCCAGCAGTCATACACCTAGCGGGGTAGGCGGGGAGCTGTTTTTT.

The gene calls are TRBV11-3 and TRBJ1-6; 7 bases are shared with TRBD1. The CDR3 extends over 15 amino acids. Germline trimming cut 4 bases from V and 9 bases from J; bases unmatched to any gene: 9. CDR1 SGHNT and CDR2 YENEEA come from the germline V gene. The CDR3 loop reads CASSSRQGGFSPLHF. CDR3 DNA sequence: TGTGCCAGCAGCTCAAGACAGGGAGGTTTTTCACCCCTCCACTTT. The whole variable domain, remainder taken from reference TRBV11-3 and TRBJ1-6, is EAGVVQSPRYKIIEKKQPVAFWCNPISGHNTLYWYLQNLGQGPELLIRYENEEAVDDSQLPKDRFSAERLKGVDSTLKIQPAELGDSAVYLCASSSRQGGFSPLHFGNGTRLTVT.

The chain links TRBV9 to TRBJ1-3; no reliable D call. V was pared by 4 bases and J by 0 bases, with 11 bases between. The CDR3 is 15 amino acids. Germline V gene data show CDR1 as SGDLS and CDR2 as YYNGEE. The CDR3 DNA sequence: TGTGCCAGCAGCTGGAAGGCAGACTCTGGAAACACCATATATTTT. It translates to CASSWKADSGNTIYF.

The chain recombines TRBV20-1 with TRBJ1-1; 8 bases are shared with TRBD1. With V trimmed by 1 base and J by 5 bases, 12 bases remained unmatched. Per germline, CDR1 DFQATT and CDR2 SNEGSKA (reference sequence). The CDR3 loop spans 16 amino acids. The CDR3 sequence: CSARGAMDRDFTEAFF. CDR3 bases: TGCAGTGCTAGAGGTGCCATGGACAGGGACTTTACTGAAGCTTTCTTT.

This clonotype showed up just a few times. DNA for the CDR3: TGCGCCAGCAGCCAAGCTCCTAGCGGGGGCACAGATACGCAGTATTTT. Its protein is CASSQAPSGGTDTQYF. The V gene is TRBV4-1, the J gene TRBJ2-3; TRBD2 matches at 9 bases. V lost 1 base to trimming and J lost 1 base; unmatched junction nucleotides: 3. There are 16 residues in the CDR3. Germline assignment: CDR1 MGHRA and CDR2 YSYEKL.

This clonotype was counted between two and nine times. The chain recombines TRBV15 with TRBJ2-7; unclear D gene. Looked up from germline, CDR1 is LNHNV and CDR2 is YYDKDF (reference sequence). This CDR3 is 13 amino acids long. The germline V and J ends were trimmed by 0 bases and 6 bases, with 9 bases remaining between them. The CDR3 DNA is TGTGCCACCAGCAGAGAGCCCGCTGCCGAGCAGTACTTC. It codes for CATSREPAAEQYF.

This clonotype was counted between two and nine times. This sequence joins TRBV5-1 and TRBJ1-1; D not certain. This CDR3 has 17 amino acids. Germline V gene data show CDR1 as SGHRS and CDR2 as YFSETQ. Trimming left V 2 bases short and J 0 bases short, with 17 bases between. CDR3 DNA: TGCGCCAGCAGCTTTTCTAGAGGGTTAGAGATGAACACTGAAGCTTTCTTT. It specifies CASSFSRGLEMNTEAFF. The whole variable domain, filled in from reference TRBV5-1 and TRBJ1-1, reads KAGVTQTPRYLIKTRGQQVTLSCSPISGHRSVSWYQQTPGQGLQFLFEYFSETQRNKGNFPGRFSGRQFSNSRSEMNVSTLELGDSALYLCASSFSRGLEMNTEAFFGQGTRLTVV.

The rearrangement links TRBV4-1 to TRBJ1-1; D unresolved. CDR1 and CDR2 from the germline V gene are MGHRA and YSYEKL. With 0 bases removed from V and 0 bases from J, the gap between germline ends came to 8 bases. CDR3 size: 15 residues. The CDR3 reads CASSQEGMMNTEAFF. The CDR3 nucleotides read TGCGCCAGCAGCCAAGAGGGGATGATGAACACTGAAGCTTTCTTT.

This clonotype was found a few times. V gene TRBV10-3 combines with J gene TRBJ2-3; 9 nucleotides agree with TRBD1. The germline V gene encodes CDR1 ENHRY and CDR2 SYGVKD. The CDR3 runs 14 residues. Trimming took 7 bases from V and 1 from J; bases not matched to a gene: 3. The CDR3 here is CAINRDRGTDTQYF. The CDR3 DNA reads TGTGCCATCAATCGGGACAGGGGCACAGATACGCAGTATTTT.

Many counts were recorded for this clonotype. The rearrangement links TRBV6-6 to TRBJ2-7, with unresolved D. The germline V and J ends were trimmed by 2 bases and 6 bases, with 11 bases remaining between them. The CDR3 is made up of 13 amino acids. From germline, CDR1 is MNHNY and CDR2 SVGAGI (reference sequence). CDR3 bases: TGTGCCAGCAGTTACGACTTCAGGTTCGAGCAGTACTTC. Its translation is CASSYDFRFEQYF.